These 24 T cell receptor beta chains originate from one sample sequenced in a study of T cell responses to AZD1222 COVID-19 vaccine. Clones were sequenced by immunoSEQ multiplex PCR, and TCRdb holds only the in-frame ones, with some missing. Among about 35,000 clones, around nine tenths were seen once, and the ten largest hold approximately 6.6%. The input for sequencing was peripheral blood, taken on day 0 of AZD1222 vaccination. These receptors were obtained from an adult in good health.

This chain uses TRBV27 with TRBJ1-2; 7 nucleotides line up with TRBD1. Germline V gene sequence: CDR1 MNHEY, CDR2 SMNVEV (reference sequence). The CDR3 runs 14 residues. Trimming cost V 8 bases and J 4 bases; bases outside gene matches: 10. The DNA for the CDR3 is TGTGCCAGCCGGAGTTCCGGGACAGCCTATGGCTACACCTTC. Its protein product is CASRSSGTAYGYTF.

The chain has TRBV10-2 and TRBJ2-1, with 8 nucleotides matching TRBD1. The CDR3 is 15 amino acids. Germline V gene data show CDR1 as WSHSY and CDR2 as SAAADI. V gave up 5 bases and J gave up 5 bases; unmatched junction bases: 8. CDR3 sequence (DNA): TGCGCCAGCAGTAAGGACAGGGAATCAAACAATGAGCAGTTCTTC. Amino acids: CASSKDRESNNEQFF.

The chain links TRBV7-2 to TRBJ2-1; 9 bases line up with TRBD2. Germline CDR1 SGHTA, CDR2 FQGNSA. This CDR3 has 18 residues. CDR3 bases: TGTGCAAGTGGAAGTGTTGGGGCTAGCGGGGATTCTTACAATGAGCAGTTCTTC. As protein: CASGSVGASGDSYNEQFF.

This clone was counted between two and nine times. This chain uses TRBV28 with TRBJ1-4, with D unresolved. The CDR3 sequence is 15 residues long. Deletions cut 4 bases from V and 8 bases from J, with 17 bases between. Looked up from germline, CDR1 is MDHEN and CDR2 is SYDVKM. In DNA, the CDR3 is TGTGCCAGCAGTTCGTCTGGACGGGAGTTCGAAAAACTGTTTTTT. Amino acids: CASSSSGREFEKLFF.

The rearrangement joins TRBV5-1 to TRBJ2-7; 9 bases line up with TRBD2. V lost 2 bases and J lost 2; bases outside the gene matches: 5. CDR1 SGHRS and CDR2 YFSETQ come from the germline V gene. The CDR3 extends over 15 amino acids. CDR3: CASSFRAGGTYEQYF. The CDR3 nucleotides read TGCGCCAGCAGCTTCCGAGCGGGGGGTACCTACGAGCAGTACTTC.

V is TRBV5-4 and J is TRBJ2-2; D gene unclear. In germline, CDR1 is SGHNT, CDR2 YYREEE (reference sequence). Trimming shortened V by 4 bases and J by 3 bases, and 13 bases separated the two germline ends. The CDR3 extends over 15 amino acids. CDR3 in amino acids: CASSPGDRYTGELFF. In DNA form, the CDR3 reads TGTGCCAGCAGCCCGGGCGACCGGTACACCGGGGAGCTGTTTTTT. The variable domain in full, with the rest retrieved from reference TRBV5-4 and TRBJ2-2, is ETGVTQSPTHLIKTRGQQVTLRCSSQSGHNTVSWYQQALGQGPQFIFQYYREEENGRGNFPPRFSGLQFPNYSSELNVNALELDDSALYLCASSPGDRYTGELFFGEGSRLTVL.

The chain employs TRBV21-1 and TRBJ1-5. TRBV21-1 is flagged as a pseudogene. CDR3 size: 17 residues. The CDR3 nucleotides read TGTGCCAGCAGCAAAGTGAACACGGAAAATAGCAATCAGCCCCAGCATTTT. This sequence encodes CASSKVNTENSNQPQHF.

This sequence joins TRBV28 and TRBJ1-1, with 7 bases identical to TRBD1. The germline gives CDR1 MDHEN, CDR2 SYDVKM. The CDR3 is made up of 15 amino acids. The V and J ends lost 5 bases and 8 bases, in that order; junction bases with no gene match: 14. The CDR3, as DNA: TGTGCCAGCAGTCTGGGGGGACACAGGGGTCTGGAAGCTTTCTTT. Amino acid sequence: CASSLGGHRGLEAFF.

The chain carries TRBV19 and TRBJ1-4; D is unresolved. V was cut by 5 bases and J by 8 bases, with 18 bases left in between. The CDR3 runs to 15 residues. Germline loops: CDR1 LNHDA, CDR2 SQIVND (reference sequence). CDR3 amino acids: CASSPGPIGSEKLFF. In DNA form, the CDR3 reads TGTGCCAGTAGTCCCGGACCGATCGGGTCGGAAAAACTGTTTTTT.

The genes are TRBV11-2 and TRBJ2-6, with a weak D call TRBD2 (6 bases). The V end lost 4 bases, the J end lost 1 base, and 8 bases lay between the germline ends. The CDR3 consists of 15 residues. CDR1 and CDR2 from the germline V gene are SGHAT and FQNNGV. The CDR3 loop reads CASSWRGSGANVLTF. CDR3 in DNA: TGTGCCAGCAGCTGGAGGGGATCTGGGGCCAACGTCCTGACTTTC.

The chain uses TRBV27 and TRBJ1-5; D may be TRBD1 (5 bases). CDR3 size: 15 residues. The germline V and J ends were trimmed by 0 bases and 6 bases, with 12 bases remaining between them. Germline V gene data show CDR1 as MNHEY and CDR2 as SMNVEV (reference sequence). The CDR3 region is CASSLSPGPSQPQHF. The CDR3 bases are TGTGCCAGCAGTTTATCCCCAGGGCCAAGTCAGCCCCAGCATTTT.

This chain joins TRBV6-2 or TRBV6-3 and TRBJ2-7, with D tentatively TRBD1 or TRBD2 (5 bases each). This CDR3 has 14 amino acids. Looked up from germline, CDR1 is MNHEY and CDR2 is SVGEGT. V was shortened by 3 bases and J by 5 bases, with 14 bases between the two germline ends. Written as DNA, the CDR3 is TGTGCCAGCAGTTATTTTCCAGGGAGTAACGAGCAGTACTTC. As protein: CASSYFPGSNEQYF.

V usage is TRBV6-5 and J usage is TRBJ1-3; D perhaps matches TRBD1 (5 bases). The ends were cut back, 0 bases at V and 4 bases at J, with 10 bases in the middle. The germline V gene encodes CDR1 MNHEY and CDR2 SVGAGI. This CDR3 contains 15 residues. The DNA for the CDR3 is TGTGCCAGCAGTTACTCGGCAGGGTCCGGAAACACCATATATTTT. Its protein product is CASSYSAGSGNTIYF.

This chain links TRBV9 with TRBJ1-3, with D unresolved. From germline, CDR1 is SGDLS and CDR2 YYNGEE. Trimming shortened V by 3 bases and J by 0 bases, and 10 bases separated the two germline ends. The CDR3 consists of 15 residues. The CDR3 here is CASSGGVTSGNTIYF. For the CDR3, the DNA is TGTGCCAGCAGCGGAGGTGTTACCTCTGGAAACACCATATATTTT.

The chain couples TRBV28 to TRBJ1-1; TRBD1 matches 9 bases. The trim removed 5 bases at V and 5 bases at J, leaving 9 bases unmatched. The CDR3 sequence is 15 residues long. The germline gives CDR1 MDHEN, CDR2 SYDVKM. CDR3 DNA sequence: TGTGCCAGCAGTGCCCACAGGGGGCGGTTTACTGAAGCTTTCTTT. Its translation: CASSAHRGRFTEAFF.

The chain combines TRBV4-2 with TRBJ1-5; D possibly corresponds to TRBD1 (5 bases). Germline CDR1 and CDR2: LGHNA and YNFKEQ. The CDR3 is 13 amino acids. The V end was cut by 3 bases, the J end by 7 bases, with 10 bases between. The CDR3 here is CASSQGGLQPQHF. In DNA, the CDR3 is TGTGCCAGCAGCCAGGGGGGATTACAGCCCCAGCATTTT.

The sample holds one count of this clone. The V gene is TRBV28, the J gene TRBJ1-1; D is undetermined. This CDR3 has 11 residues. V gave up 10 bases and J gave up 2 bases, with 8 bases separating them. Germline-derived CDR1 and CDR2 are MDHEN and SYDVKM. The CDR3 region has the DNA TGTGCCACCTCAGGTAACACTGAAGCTTTCTTT. Protein sequence: CATSGNTEAFF.

The chain recombines TRBV28 with TRBJ2-5, with TRBD1 matching over 9 bases. This CDR3 spans 14 amino acids. The germline V gene encodes CDR1 MDHEN and CDR2 SYDVKM. The ends lost 6 bases at V and 5 bases at J; junction bases unmatched: 7. CDR3 protein: CASSPQGARETQYF. CDR3 nucleotides: TGTGCCAGCAGCCCACAGGGGGCGCGGGAGACCCAGTACTTC.

The V call is TRBV19, the J call TRBJ2-7; the match to TRBD2 covers 7 bases. V was clipped by 7 bases and J by 4 bases; unmatched bases: 10. Germline CDR1 LNHDA, CDR2 SQIVND (reference sequence). This CDR3 region has 14 residues. Here the CDR3 reads CASTPEGREYEQYF. DNA for the CDR3: TGTGCCAGTACCCCCGAGGGGAGGGAATACGAGCAGTACTTC.

Only a few counts were recorded for this clone. J is TRBJ2-2 and V is TRBV13; 8 bases fit TRBD2. The CDR3 consists of 16 residues. Germline CDR1 is PRHDT and CDR2 is FYEKMQ (reference sequence). V lost 0 bases and J lost 3; bases outside the gene matches: 3. The CDR3 region is CASSLGGGADTGELFF. DNA of the CDR3: TGTGCCAGCAGCTTAGGCGGGGGGGCCGACACCGGGGAGCTGTTTTTT.

A few counts support this clone. This sequence joins TRBV28 and TRBJ1-6, with D unclear. Trimming left V 8 bases short and J 6 bases short, with 20 bases between. CDR1 is MDHEN and CDR2 is SYDVKM in the germline V gene. CDR3 size: 16 residues. CDR3 protein: CASADWYTATNSPLHF. CDR3 nucleotide sequence: TGTGCCAGCGCGGACTGGTATACAGCAACTAATTCACCCCTCCACTTT. Based on the CDR3 plus reference TRBV28 and TRBJ1-6, the full variable domain is DVKVTQSSRYLVKRTGEKVFLECVQDMDHENMFWYRQDPGLGLRLIYFSYDVKMKEKGDIPEGYSVSREKKERFSLILESASTNQTSMYLCASADWYTATNSPLHFGNGTRLTVT.

V is TRBV27 and J is TRBJ2-1, with 11 bases identical to TRBD2. This CDR3 has 17 amino acids. CDR1 and CDR2 from the germline V gene are MNHEY and SMNVEV (reference sequence). J was trimmed by 3 bases and V by 3 bases; bases with no gene match: 7. The CDR3 DNA reads TGTGCCAGCAGTTTTTCGCCTGGGACTAGCGGCTACAATGAGCAGTTCTTC. It encodes CASSFSPGTSGYNEQFF.

V and J are TRBV6-2 or TRBV6-3 and TRBJ2-3; D call uncertain. Germline V gene data show CDR1 as MNHEY and CDR2 as SVGEGT. The CDR3 loop spans 12 amino acids. With 0 bases removed from V and 4 bases from J, the gap between germline ends came to 2 bases. This CDR3 is CASSYSSDTQYF. The CDR3 DNA follows: TGTGCCAGCAGTTACTCTTCAGATACGCAGTATTTT.

This chain uses TRBV9 with TRBJ1-1, with D uncertain. The V end lost 1 base, the J end lost 7 bases, and 14 bases lay between the germline ends. The germline V gene has CDR1 SGDLS and CDR2 YYNGEE. CDR3 size: 14 residues. The CDR3 DNA reads as TGTGCCAGCAGCGTAAGCGGGAATCTCAATGAAGCTTTCTTT. Translation gives CASSVSGNLNEAFF.